The 25 T cell receptor beta chains presented below share a single source sample, sequenced in a study of blood T cells in healthy people across ages. A second roughly 7 to 11 cycle PCR used barcoded and J-beta primers. Each CDR3 protein is one row after TCRdb ran MiXCR on the 5' RACE reads. The sample has 710,000 or so distinct CDR3 sequences, about a fifth seen once. The sequencing input was blood. The origin of the receptors is a man between 65 and 85 years old in good health.

This chain links TRBV4-2 with TRBJ1-4; D unclear. Per the germline V gene, CDR1 is LGHNA and CDR2 is YNFKEQ. Trimming removed 0 bases from V and 5 bases from J, with 10 bases in between. This CDR3 comprises 15 residues. The DNA for the CDR3 is TGTGCCAGCAGCCAAGATCCCAGCCTGAATGAAAAACTGTTTTTT. Translated: CASSQDPSLNEKLFF.

On this clonotype itself: This may stem from a read error, because a much larger clone lies one nucleotide away. This CDR3 reads CASSLRSATNEKLFF. CDR3 in DNA: TGCGCCAGCAGCTTGAGGTCTGCAACTAATGAAAAACTGTTTTTT. The chain links TRBV5-1 to TRBJ1-4; D remains unclear. Germline assignment: CDR1 SGHRS and CDR2 YFSETQ. The V and J ends lost 1 base and 0 bases respectively, with 7 bases between them. CDR3 length: 15 residues.

This clonotype was seen a handful of times. The chain employs TRBV19 and TRBJ1-1; D unresolved. Germline values: CDR1 LNHDA, CDR2 SQIVND (reference sequence). V was cut by 3 bases and J by 0 bases, with 11 bases left in between. This CDR3 has 15 amino acids. CDR3 amino acids: CASSIAVQMNTEAFF. For the CDR3, the DNA is TGTGCCAGTAGTATCGCGGTGCAGATGAACACTGAAGCTTTCTTT.

V is TRBV5-1 and J is TRBJ2-7, with D uncertain. V was clipped by 6 bases and J by 0 bases, with 13 bases between them. Germline loops: CDR1 SGHRS, CDR2 YFSETQ. This CDR3 region has 14 residues. CDR3: CASNLDGLSYEQYF. The CDR3 DNA reads TGCGCCAGCAACCTGGACGGCCTCTCCTACGAGCAGTACTTC.

This clonotype was seen a few times. The rearrangement joins TRBV5-1 to TRBJ1-4; D is perhaps TRBD1 (5 bases). There are 15 residues in the CDR3. Germline CDR1 is SGHRS and CDR2 is YFSETQ. Trimming shortened V by 3 bases and J by 6 bases, and 15 bases separated the two germline ends. The CDR3 nucleotides read TGCGCCAGCAGCTCCCGAGGACATCGGGATGAAAAACTGTTTTTT. It yields the protein CASSSRGHRDEKLFF.

The chain is built from TRBV12-3 or TRBV12-4 and TRBJ1-1; 8 bases agree with TRBD1. The CDR3 spans 16 residues. Trimming removed 8 bases from V and 0 bases from J; junction bases left unmatched: 11. CDR3 region: CASSNSRTGLNTEAFF. In DNA, the CDR3 is TGTGCCAGCTCTAACTCCAGGACAGGGTTGAACACTGAAGCTTTCTTT.

This clonotype came up many times. The rearrangement uses TRBV7-9 and TRBJ2-2; D remains unclear. The CDR3 sequence is 14 residues long. Trimming cost V 0 bases and J 4 bases, with 6 bases left between them. Germline CDR1 is SEHNR and CDR2 is FQNEAQ (reference sequence). The CDR3 DNA reads TGTGCCAGCAGCTTAGCTATTGGCACCGGGGAGCTGTTTTTT. It translates to CASSLAIGTGELFF.

J is TRBJ2-5 and V is TRBV13, with D hard to call. V lost 4 bases to trimming and J lost 1 base, with 10 bases between them. The length of the CDR3 is 14 residues. In germline, CDR1 is PRHDT, CDR2 FYEKMQ (reference sequence). CDR3 bases: TGTGCCAGCAGCTCCAGACTGGGCCAAGAGACCCAGTACTTC. It encodes CASSSRLGQETQYF.

The chain links TRBV7-2 to TRBJ2-7; a weak D match, TRBD1 (6 bases). Matching the DNA end better, TRBJ2-5 makes the J call doubtful. The CDR3 contains 15 residues. Germline CDR1 SGHTA, CDR2 FQGNSA. The CDR3 DNA reads as TGTGCCAGCAGCTTAGGGGACACCCGAGGAGAGACCCAGTACTTC. Translating it yields CASSLGDTRGETQYF.

The chain combines TRBV28 with TRBJ2-3, with unresolved D. Trimming cost V 2 bases and J 4 bases, with 10 bases left between them. Germline CDR1 reads MDHEN; CDR2 reads SYDVKM. The CDR3 consists of 14 residues. The CDR3 is CASSLMVHPDTQYF. The CDR3 nucleotides are TGTGCCAGCAGTTTAATGGTCCACCCAGATACGCAGTATTTT.

This chain links TRBV12-3 or TRBV12-4 with TRBJ2-5; TRBD1 matches at 9 bases. With 2 bases clipped from V and 5 bases from J, the junction kept 6 bases outside the gene matches. There are 15 residues in the CDR3. The CDR3 DNA sequence: TGTGCCAGCAGTTTATATGGGACAGGGCACGAGACCCAGTACTTC. Its translation: CASSLYGTGHETQYF.

This clonotype came up a few times. The rearrangement uses TRBV12-3 or TRBV12-4 and TRBJ2-5; D is ambiguous. This CDR3 comprises 13 residues. The V end was cut by 3 bases, the J end by 5 bases, with 10 bases between. As DNA, the CDR3 is TGTGCCAGCAGTTTGGCAGTTCGGGAGACCCAGTACTTC. It codes for CASSLAVRETQYF.

V is TRBV18 and J is TRBJ1-6, with D unclear. CDR1 is KGHSH, CDR2 LQKENI, per germline. There are 14 residues in the CDR3. V lost 3 bases and J 5 bases, leaving 8 bases between the germline ends. The CDR3 DNA reads as TGTGCCAGCTCACCGGCCGGCGATAATTCACCCCTCCACTTT. Amino acid sequence: CASSPAGDNSPLHF.

The chain is built from TRBV3-1 and TRBJ2-6; D uncertain. This CDR3 region has 14 residues. With 4 bases removed from V and 2 bases from J, the gap between germline ends came to 6 bases. CDR1 LGHDT and CDR2 YNNKEL come from the germline V gene (reference sequence). The CDR3 DNA is TGTGCCAGCAGCCTACTGCCTGGGGCCAACGTCCTGACTTTC. It specifies CASSLLPGANVLTF.

This clonotype was seen at least ten times. The chain carries TRBV2 and TRBJ2-4; TRBD1 might be the D (6 bases). Trimming stripped 6 bases from V and 0 bases from J, with 15 bases between. From germline, CDR1 is SNHLY and CDR2 FYNNEI. The CDR3 is made up of 16 amino acids. The CDR3 DNA is TGTGCCAGCAGAATGACAGGAGGCCTAGCCAAAAACATTCAGTACTTC. Translated: CASRMTGGLAKNIQYF.

The genes are TRBV28 and TRBJ2-3; no reliable D call. The CDR3 is 14 amino acids. CDR1 is MDHEN and CDR2 is SYDVKM in the germline V gene. Trimming took off 3 bases at V and 3 bases at J, with 10 bases between the two ends. CDR3 in amino acids: CASSLIPRTDTQYF. CDR3 sequence (DNA): TGTGCCAGCAGTTTGATTCCCCGGACAGATACGCAGTATTTT.

The chain has TRBV12-3 or TRBV12-4 and TRBJ1-2; D unresolved. The CDR3 contains 12 residues. V was clipped by 5 bases and J by 5 bases, with 9 bases between them. CDR3 region: CASSPWPYGYTF. As DNA, the CDR3 is TGTGCCAGCAGTCCCTGGCCTTATGGCTACACCTTC.

The table lists this clonotype with a few counts. The rearrangement links TRBV10-3 to TRBJ2-6, with a possible D match to TRBD2 (5 bases). Germline V gives CDR1 ENHRY, CDR2 SYGVKD. Trimming left V 6 bases short and J 4 bases short, with 7 bases between. The CDR3 extends over 13 amino acids. The CDR3 loop reads CAISPGGANVLTF. CDR3 in DNA: TGTGCCATCAGCCCGGGGGGGGCCAACGTCCTGACTTTC.

The sample holds a few counts of this clonotype. One junction end disagrees with the germline gene, perhaps due to a read error. The chain is built from TRBV12-3 or TRBV12-4 and TRBJ2-5; no clear D. This CDR3 comprises 11 residues. Here the CDR3 reads CASSLSTESFF. CDR3 in DNA: TGTGCCAGCAGTTTGTCTACGGAGTCATTCTTC.

This clonotype appeared a single time. The chain joins TRBV4-1 to TRBJ2-5, with 9 bases identical to TRBD2. Germline-derived CDR1 and CDR2 are MGHRA and YSYEKL. V lost 3 bases, J lost 4 bases, and 9 bases stayed unmatched. CDR3 size: 16 residues. CDR3 nucleotides: TGCGCCAGCAGCCATGATCCCGGGACTAGCTTAGAGACCCAGTACTTC. This codes for CASSHDPGTSLETQYF.

This clonotype came up a few times. This sequence joins TRBV7-2 and TRBJ1-3; the match to TRBD1 covers 9 bases. Germline V gene data show CDR1 as SGHTA and CDR2 as FQGNSA. V gave up 5 bases and J gave up 4 bases; unmatched junction bases: 6. CDR3 length equals 15 residues. The CDR3 loop reads CASSQRTGEGNTIYF. CDR3 bases: TGTGCCAGCAGCCAACGGACAGGGGAGGGAAACACCATATATTTT.

The chain joins TRBV20-1 to TRBJ2-2, with D perhaps matching TRBD2 (5 bases). The germline V gene has CDR1 DFQATT and CDR2 SNEGSKA (reference sequence). The CDR3 covers 13 residues. The CDR3 bases are TGCACTCCGAGGGCGCTGAACACCGGGGAGCTGTTTTTT. This codes for CTPRALNTGELFF.

The chain is built from TRBV19 and TRBJ1-3, with D possibly TRBD1 on 5 matching bases. The CDR3 runs to 15 residues. Germline CDR1 reads LNHDA; CDR2 reads SQIVND (reference sequence). Trimming cost V 3 bases and J 0 bases, with 9 bases left between them. Here the CDR3 reads CASSIEGFSGNTIYF. In DNA, the CDR3 is TGTGCCAGTAGTATCGAGGGGTTCTCTGGAAACACCATATATTTT. The full variable domain, its missing parts supplied by reference TRBV19 and TRBJ1-3, is DGGITQSPKYLFRKEGQNVTLSCEQNLNHDAMYWYRQDPGQGLRLIYYSQIVNDFQKGDIAEGYSVSREKKESFPLTVTSAQKNPTAFYLCASSIEGFSGNTIYFGEGSWLTVV.

The genes are TRBV12-3 or TRBV12-4 and TRBJ1-1; D might be TRBD1 (5 bases). This CDR3 region has 15 residues. V gave up 4 bases and J gave up 5 bases, with 17 bases separating them. This chain's CDR3 is CASSYEGIFWTEAFF. CDR3 in DNA: TGTGCCAGCAGTTATGAGGGGATATTCTGGACTGAAGCTTTCTTT.

The sample holds a few counts of this clonotype. This chain links TRBV30 with TRBJ1-4; D is possibly TRBD1 (5 bases). The CDR3 is 15 residues long. V gave up 3 bases and J gave up 4 bases, with 15 bases separating them. Germline CDR1 is GTSNPN and CDR2 is SVGIG (reference sequence). The DNA for the CDR3 is TGTGCCTGGAGCGAAGGACATATCCTTAATGAAAAACTGTTTTTT. Its protein product is CAWSEGHILNEKLFF. Based on the CDR3 plus reference TRBV30 and TRBJ1-4, the full variable domain is SQTIHQWPATLVQPVGSPLSLECTVEGTSNPNLYWYRQAAGRGLQLLFYSVGIGQISSEVPQNLSASRPQDRQFILSSKKLLLSDSGFYLCAWSEGHILNEKLFFGSGTQLSVL.